This TCR beta chain originates from a study of blood T cells in healthy people across ages. Overall study results and limits: Investigators viewed diversity estimates from one million T cells as underestimates, the study reported.

Each sample yielded at least 6 million isolated PBMCs. With 4 bases removed from V and 4 bases from J, the gap between germline ends came to 13 bases. Per the germline V gene, CDR1 is SNHLY and CDR2 is FYNNEI. CDR3 length equals 15 residues. As to this clonotype: Antigen unknown.

Combining a sample-barcoded 5' primer with a J-beta primer mix, a second PCR ran for about 7 to 11 cycles. Each cDNA molecule was tagged by a template-switch adaptor that had 12 random nucleotides. Sequencing yielded, for each sample, at least 2.5 million paired-end reads carrying CDR3. TCRdb re-called the 5' RACE reads with MiXCR, one entry per CDR3 protein. The table records 1,100,000 or so distinct CDR3 sequences, roughly 45% of them present only once. The sequence was collected from a woman aged 55-70 years in good health. The genes are TRBV2 and TRBJ1-4, with D uncertain. What was sequenced was blood. The CDR3 protein is CASSALVGVNEKLFF. The CDR3 bases are TGTGCCAGCAGTGCGCTGGTGGGAGTTAATGAAAAACTGTTTTTT.